This T cell receptor beta chain stems from a study of early T cells in non-severe SARS-CoV-2 infection (TCRdb year 2021). Turning to the overall study: Bulk RNA from unsorted whole blood was used for TCR sequencing, so alpha and beta chains could not be paired.

The library relied on 5' RACE. Instrument on record: NextSeq 500. The TCR library protocol attached unique molecular identifiers to individual cDNA molecules to correct for sequencing error and PCR bias. Both TCR alpha and beta chains were sequenced, and tight co-correlation was observed between alpha and beta sequence abundances in each sample. Turning to the authors' computational methods: V gene, J gene and CDR3 annotation of TCR sequences was performed with Decombinator V4. TCRs were defined as expanded if a significant change between any two time points was detected under a Poisson model with p below 0.0001. TCR abundances were normalised to the total number of TCRs sequenced per sample and expressed as counts per million. TRAV1-2 paired with TRAJ12, TRAJ20 or TRAJ33 defined MAIT TCRs, while TRAV10 paired with TRAJ18 defined iNKT TCRs. A search of VDJdb, accessed on 1 November 2021, was run for TCRs annotated to CMV, EBV and SARS-CoV-2, with TCRs annotated for multiple antigens excluded. TCRdb reprocessed the public reads (quality trimming at Q25 with fastp, clone calling with MiXCR) and kept in-frame beta chains. Rows matching on CDR3 protein sequence are summarized as one entry with the most common DNA and genes. Clone size and V and J calls follow TCRdb, not the original study. The sample records 48,000 or so distinct CDR3 sequences, around 14% of which are singletons. The top ten clones comprise roughly a tenth of the sample.

This clonotype was seen a few times. Its target antigen remains unknown. Base qualities are missing; no much larger clone stands one base away. The study was a case-control design nested within a healthcare worker cohort in London, UK, with weekly nasopharyngeal swab PCR tests and blood sampling. Healthcare workers were enrolled in the week of the UK lockdown, from 23 to 31 March 2020, and were followed every week for up to roughly 15 weeks. Findings and caveats that apply to the study as a whole: VDJdb matching was skewed toward anti-spike CD8 responses and likely underestimated virus-specific expansions, missing private and CD4 specificities.

The CDR3 numbers 12 residues from cysteine through phenylalanine. Only the CDR3 region is kept as DNA, spanning 36 bases read in frame from base 1. The chain joins TRBV12-2 to TRBJ1-2; whether TRBD1, the table's D call, matches the DNA was not checked. TRBV12-2 is recorded as a pseudogene. The origin of this receptor is an adult who was a healthcare worker with PCR-confirmed SARS-CoV-2 infection or an uninfected control (not recorded which). Sequencing was performed on whole blood. CDR3 protein: CASRLLGGGHTF. The sequenced DNA is TGTGCAAGTCGCTTACTTGGGGGAGGCCACACCTTC.